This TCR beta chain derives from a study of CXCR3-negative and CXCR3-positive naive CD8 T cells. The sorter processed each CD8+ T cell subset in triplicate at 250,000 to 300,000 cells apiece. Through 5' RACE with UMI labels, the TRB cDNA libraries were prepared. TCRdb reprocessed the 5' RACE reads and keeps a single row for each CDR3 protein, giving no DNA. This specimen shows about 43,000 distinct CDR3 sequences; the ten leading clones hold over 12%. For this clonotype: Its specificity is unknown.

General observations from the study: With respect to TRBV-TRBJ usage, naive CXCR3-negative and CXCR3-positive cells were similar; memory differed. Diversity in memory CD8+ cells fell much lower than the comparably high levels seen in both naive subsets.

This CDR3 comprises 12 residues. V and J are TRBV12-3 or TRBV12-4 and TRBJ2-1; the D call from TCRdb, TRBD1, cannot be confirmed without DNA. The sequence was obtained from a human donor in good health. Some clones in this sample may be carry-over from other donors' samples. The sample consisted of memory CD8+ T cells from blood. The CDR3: CASSRPGYEQFF.